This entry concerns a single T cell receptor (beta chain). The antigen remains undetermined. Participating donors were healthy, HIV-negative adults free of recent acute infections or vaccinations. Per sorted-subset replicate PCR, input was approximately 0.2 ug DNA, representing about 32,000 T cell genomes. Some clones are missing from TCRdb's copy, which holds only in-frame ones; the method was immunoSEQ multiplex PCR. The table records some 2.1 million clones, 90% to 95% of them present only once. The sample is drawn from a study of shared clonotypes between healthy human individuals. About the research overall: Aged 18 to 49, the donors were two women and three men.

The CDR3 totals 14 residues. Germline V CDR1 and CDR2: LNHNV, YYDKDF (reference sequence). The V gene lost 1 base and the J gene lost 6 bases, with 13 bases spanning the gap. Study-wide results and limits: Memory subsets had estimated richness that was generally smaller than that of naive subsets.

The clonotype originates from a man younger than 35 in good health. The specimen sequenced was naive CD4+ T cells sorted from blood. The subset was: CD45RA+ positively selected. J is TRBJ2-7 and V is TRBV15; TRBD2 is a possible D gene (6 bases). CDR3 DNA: TGTGCCACCAGCAGAGGCGGGGTGTCGGGCGAGCAGTACTTC. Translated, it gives CATSRGGVSGEQYF.